This T cell receptor (beta chain) was captured in a study of T cells in Graves' hyperthyroidism and ophthalmopathy. The CDR3 is 15 amino acids. With V trimmed by 1 base and J by 5 bases, 8 bases remained unmatched. Germline CDR1 reads SGHTA; CDR2 reads FQGNSA. Using RNA transcripts as the source, TCR beta CDR3 regions were amplified. Using the HTBI primer set, a first-round RT-PCR was run on the TCR CDR3. TCRdb re-called the multiplex PCR reads with MiXCR, one entry per CDR3 protein. The sample consists of around 300,000 distinct CDR3 sequences, about an eighth of them appearing once. Notes on this clonotype: What it recognizes is unknown.

General study findings and limits: Within blood appeared most thyroid clonotypes that had expanded above 0.001.

The genes are TRBV7-2 and TRBJ2-7; 7 nucleotides agree with TRBD2. This TCR came from a woman between 25 and 40 years old with Graves' hyperthyroidism that later progressed to Graves' ophthalmopathy. The specimen sequenced was blood. The CDR3 spells CASSLVRLAVHEQYF. The CDR3 nucleotides are TGTGCCAGCAGCTTAGTTCGGCTAGCGGTGCACGAGCAGTACTTC.